These 29 T cell receptor beta chains share one sample of origin, sequenced in a study of regulatory T cells in long-lasting Graves disease. Time point in this sample: newly diagnosed GD, antithyroid drugs for less than 3 months. RNA extracted from PBMCs served as the sequencing template. Investigators prepared the TCR beta libraries by applying iRepertoire HTBI primers and Arm-PCR of CDR3 regions. Each CDR3 protein gets one entry after TCRdb re-called the multiplex PCR reads with MiXCR. The sample has roughly 610,000 distinct CDR3 sequences, approximately 16% seen once. In addition, the sample was reused for a study of T cells in Graves' hyperthyroidism and ophthalmopathy.

Here the sequenced sample was peripheral blood mononuclear cells (PBMCs), taken at new diagnosis, from a patient treated with antithyroid drugs. These receptors came from a man younger than 30 with Graves disease.

V gene TRBV7-9 combines with J gene TRBJ1-5; 10 bases align to TRBD1. The length of the CDR3 is 18 residues. With 4 bases clipped from V and 2 bases from J, the junction kept 11 bases outside the gene matches. The germline CDR1 and CDR2 sequences are SEHNR and FQNEAQ (reference sequence). The CDR3 region is CASSSSHGTGDGNQPQHF. DNA of the CDR3: TGTGCCAGCAGCTCTAGTCATGGGACAGGGGATGGCAATCAGCCCCAGCATTTT.

Comment on this clonotype: This clone may be a read error of a much larger clone one base away. The chain uses TRBV20-1 and TRBJ2-1, with D uncertain. This CDR3 contains 12 residues. Germline V CDR1 and CDR2: DFQATT, SNEGSKA (reference sequence). V lost 0 bases and J 6 bases, leaving 6 bases between the germline ends. The CDR3, as DNA: TGCAGTGCTAGAGACCCCTGCAATGAGCAGTTCTTC. Its protein product is CSARDPCNEQFF.

The table lists this clonotype with a count of one. The CDR3 DNA sequence: TGCAGTGCCCAGAATGGGGGAGGGACTAGCACAGATACGCAGTATTTT. Translated: CSAQNGGGTSTDTQYF. The V gene is TRBV20-1, the J gene TRBJ2-3; 7 nucleotides match TRBD2. Germline V gives CDR1 DFQATT, CDR2 SNEGSKA (reference sequence). V lost 6 bases, J lost 0 bases, and 12 bases stayed unmatched. This CDR3 is 16 amino acids long.

The chain has TRBV11-2 and TRBJ1-2; possible D gene TRBD1, 6 bases. Germline CDR1 reads SGHAT; CDR2 reads FQNNGV. V lost 5 bases and J 8 bases, leaving 24 bases between the germline ends. The CDR3 is 16 amino acids. The CDR3 is CASSVGLGAGGAGYTF. CDR3 DNA: TGTGCCAGCAGCGTAGGGTTGGGGGCCGGGGGCGCAGGCTACACCTTC.

This clonotype was seen only a few times. The V call is TRBV5-1, the J call TRBJ2-3, with D perhaps TRBD1 or TRBD2 (5 bases each). CDR1 is SGHRS, CDR2 YFSETQ, per germline. V gave up 7 bases and J gave up 2 bases, with 17 bases separating them. The CDR3 covers 15 residues. CDR3 region: CASHPRARDTDTQYF. CDR3 nucleotides: TGCGCCAGCCACCCGAGGGCCAGGGACACAGATACGCAGTATTTT.

The rearrangement uses TRBV5-1 and TRBJ2-5, with D perhaps TRBD2 (6 bases). This CDR3 comprises 15 residues. V was pared by 3 bases and J by 5 bases, with 17 bases between. Germline V gene lookup returns CDR1 SGHRS and CDR2 YFSETQ. Written as DNA, the CDR3 is TGCGCCAGCAGCTACGGGACCGAGGGAGGCGAGACCCAGTACTTC. Residues: CASSYGTEGGETQYF.

The table lists this clonotype with a few counts. The chain is built from TRBV11-2 and TRBJ2-3, with 10 bases fitting TRBD2. This CDR3 comprises 15 residues. Per the germline V gene, CDR1 is SGHAT and CDR2 is FQNNGV. V was pared by 5 bases and J by 4 bases, with 6 bases of the junction left unmatched. The CDR3 region is CASSGTSVSADTQYF. CDR3 bases: TGTGCCAGCAGCGGGACTAGCGTTAGCGCAGATACGCAGTATTTT. The full variable domain, its missing parts supplied by reference TRBV11-2 and TRBJ2-3, is EAGVAQSPRYKIIEKRQSVAFWCNPISGHATLYWYQQILGQGPKLLIQFQNNGVVDDSQLPKDRFSAERLKGVDSTLKIQPAKLEDSAVYLCASSGTSVSADTQYFGPGTRLTVL.

The table lists this clonotype with many counts. This CDR3 is CSVEIPGQAWTGELFF. The CDR3 DNA sequence: TGCAGCGTTGAAATCCCCGGGCAGGCGTGGACCGGGGAGCTGTTTTTT. The chain recombines TRBV29-1 with TRBJ2-2, with D hard to call. The V end lost 2 bases, the J end lost 5 bases, and 18 bases lay between the germline ends. Germline CDR1 is SQVTM and CDR2 is ANQGSEA. CDR3 length: 16 residues.

This rearrangement joins TRBV19 to TRBJ1-1; TRBD1 might be the D (5 bases). The germline V gene has CDR1 LNHDA and CDR2 SQIVND (reference sequence). The CDR3 consists of 15 residues. V lost 7 bases and J lost 4, with 19 bases in between. This chain's CDR3 is CASTIGTRTSTEAFF. CDR3 nucleotide sequence: TGTGCCAGTACCATAGGGACCCGAACCAGCACTGAAGCTTTCTTT.

In this sample, this clonotype turned up a few times. This rearrangement joins TRBV29-1 to TRBJ2-7; 7 bases line up with TRBD2. This CDR3 has 13 amino acids. From germline, CDR1 is SQVTM and CDR2 ANQGSEA. After removal of 5 bases from V and 3 bases from J, the junction contained 7 bases not matched to a gene. CDR3 amino acids: CSVFSRGSYEQYF. CDR3 bases: TGCAGCGTTTTTTCTCGCGGGAGCTACGAGCAGTACTTC.

The chain joins TRBV20-1 to TRBJ2-7; 10 nucleotides align to TRBD2. The CDR3 runs 14 residues. Germline V gene lookup returns CDR1 DFQATT and CDR2 SNEGSKA (reference sequence). Losses at the gene ends were 6 bases for V and 7 bases for J; bases not matched to a gene: 12. CDR3: CSAQTSGHRGEQYF. Here the CDR3 DNA reads TGCAGTGCCCAGACTAGCGGGCATCGGGGGGAGCAGTACTTC.

This clonotype was seen a handful of times. This chain links TRBV9 with TRBJ2-1; the D is unclear. Germline loops: CDR1 SGDLS, CDR2 YYNGEE. The CDR3 totals 16 residues. The V end was cut by 1 base, the J end by 0 bases, with 11 bases between. DNA of the CDR3: TGTGCCAGCAGCGTATCCTCTGTGAGCTCCTACAATGAGCAGTTCTTC. This codes for CASSVSSVSSYNEQFF.

This clonotype has a single count. The CDR3 here is CASSFPDRGRGPDTQYF. The DNA of the CDR3 is TGTGCCAGCAGCTTCCCGGACCGGGGCCGGGGCCCAGATACGCAGTATTTT. This chain uses TRBV7-8 with TRBJ2-3; D assignment may be TRBD1 or TRBD2 (5 bases each). Germline assignment: CDR1 SGHVS and CDR2 FQNEAQ. The CDR3 spans 17 residues. V shed 3 bases and J shed 4 bases, with 20 bases lying between them.

A few counts support this clonotype. This could be a read error, since a much larger clone is one nucleotide away. The chain employs TRBV7-2 and TRBJ2-5, with a possible D match to TRBD1 (5 bases). Looked up from germline, CDR1 is SGHTA and CDR2 is FQGNSA. The CDR3 loop spans 13 amino acids. The ends were cut back, 1 base at V and 5 bases at J, with 8 bases in the middle. CDR3 in amino acids: CTSSLGQYETQYF. The CDR3 nucleotides read TGTACCAGCAGCTTAGGACAGTACGAGACCCAGTACTTC.

This clonotype was observed a few times. The chain links TRBV6-9 to TRBJ2-7; D call uncertain. The CDR3 is 13 amino acids. V was pared by 3 bases and J by 4 bases, with 10 bases between. Germline V lookup: CDR1 MNHGY, CDR2 SVAAGI. This chain's CDR3 is CASSYLREYEQYF. As DNA, the CDR3 is TGTGCCAGCAGTTACTTGCGTGAGTACGAGCAGTACTTC.

This clonotype came up many times. The chain employs TRBV11-1 and TRBJ2-7; 12 bases fit TRBD2. This CDR3 is built from 15 residues. Germline-derived CDR1 and CDR2 are SGHAT and FQDESV (reference sequence). The trim removed 5 bases at V and 4 bases at J, leaving 6 bases unmatched. The CDR3, as DNA: TGTGCCAGCAGCGACCGGACTAGCGGGGATTACGAGCAGTACTTC. Protein sequence: CASSDRTSGDYEQYF.

V usage is TRBV29-1 and J usage is TRBJ1-1; 9 bases line up with TRBD1. Germline assignment: CDR1 SQVTM and CDR2 ANQGSEA. J was trimmed by 5 bases and V by 7 bases; bases with no gene match: 8. This CDR3 contains 13 residues. CDR3 amino acids: CSARDRETTEAFF. DNA for the CDR3: TGCAGCGCCAGGGACAGGGAAACGACTGAAGCTTTCTTT.

V and J are TRBV18 and TRBJ2-3; TRBD2 is a possible D gene (5 bases). CDR1 and CDR2 from the germline V gene are KGHSH and LQKENI. V shed 0 bases and J shed 0 bases, with 7 bases lying between them. The CDR3 spans 15 residues. Here the CDR3 reads CASSPPGISTDTQYF. CDR3 nucleotides: TGTGCCAGCTCACCACCCGGGATTAGCACAGATACGCAGTATTTT.

This clonotype has just a few counts. The genes are TRBV19 and TRBJ2-2; 8 bases agree with TRBD2. This CDR3 spans 12 amino acids. The V gene end was trimmed by 9 bases and the J gene end by 6 bases; junction bases not matched to a gene: 3. Germline lookup yields CDR1 LNHDA and CDR2 SQIVND (reference sequence). As DNA, the CDR3 is TGTGCCAGCCGGACTAGCTCCGGGGAGCTGTTTTTT. This translates into CASRTSSGELFF.

This clonotype was recorded many times. CDR3 in amino acids: CSQSNTGELFF. The CDR3 DNA reads as TGCAGTCAGTCTAACACCGGGGAGCTGTTTTTT. V and J are TRBV20-1 and TRBJ2-2; D is unclear. V lost 8 bases and J lost 2, with 6 bases in between. The CDR3 has 11 amino acids. Germline V gene sequence: CDR1 DFQATT, CDR2 SNEGSKA (reference sequence).

Note on this clonotype: A far larger clone is a single base away, which makes a read error likely. The V gene is TRBV12-3 or TRBV12-4, the J gene TRBJ2-7; 9 nucleotides agree with TRBD1. The CDR3 has 17 amino acids. The V segment lost 5 bases and the J segment 4 bases; nucleotides outside the gene matches: 15. The CDR3 loop is CASSGQGRGAGKYEQYF. The CDR3 nucleotides read TGTGCCAGCAGTGGACAGGGGAGGGGAGCGGGAAAGTACGAGCAGTACTTC.

This chain links TRBV20-1 with TRBJ2-5; TRBD2 agrees at 7 bases. CDR3 size: 16 residues. The V segment lost 3 bases and the J segment 1 base; nucleotides outside the gene matches: 11. The germline CDR1 and CDR2 sequences are DFQATT and SNEGSKA (reference sequence). The CDR3 loop is CSASLRGSGLQETQYF. In DNA, the CDR3 is TGCAGTGCTAGTTTGCGGGGTAGCGGGCTCCAAGAGACCCAGTACTTC.

This sequence joins TRBV28 and TRBJ2-1; 15 bases map to TRBD2. Germline CDR1 is MDHEN and CDR2 is SYDVKM. V lost 4 bases, J lost 6 bases, and 10 bases stayed unmatched. The CDR3 length is 18 residues. CDR3 nucleotides: TGTGCCAGCAGTTCCCCCGGGACTAGCGGGAGGCCGATCAATGAGCAGTTCTTC. This gives the protein CASSSPGTSGRPINEQFF. Based on the CDR3 plus reference TRBV28 and TRBJ2-1, the full variable domain is DVKVTQSSRYLVKRTGEKVFLECVQDMDHENMFWYRQDPGLGLRLIYFSYDVKMKEKGDIPEGYSVSREKKERFSLILESASTNQTSMYLCASSSPGTSGRPINEQFFGPGTRLTVL.

Many counts were recorded for this clonotype. CDR3 loop: CSVQGASEAFF. The DNA of the CDR3 is TGCAGCGTCCAGGGGGCGTCTGAAGCTTTCTTT. V usage is TRBV29-1 and J usage is TRBJ1-1, with 8 bases fitting TRBD1. The V gene's germline CDR1 is SQVTM and CDR2 ANQGSEA. V trimming: 6 bases; J trimming: 6 bases; junction bases outside the gene matches: 3. This CDR3 is built from 11 residues.

In this sample, this clonotype turned up a few times. The V call is TRBV27, the J call TRBJ2-7, with 13 bases lining up with TRBD2. The CDR3 contains 15 residues. Germline CDR1 is MNHEY and CDR2 is SMNVEV (reference sequence). V dropped 7 bases and J dropped 3; count of bases not matched to a gene: 6. CDR3 sequence (DNA): TGTGCCAGCAAGCGGACTAGCGGGGGAGTCTACGAGCAGTACTTC. Translation gives CASKRTSGGVYEQYF.

This clonotype was recorded a few times. The chain has TRBV10-2 and TRBJ2-2; D remains ambiguous. There are 13 residues in the CDR3. CDR1 and CDR2 from the germline V gene are WSHSY and SAAADI. The V end was cut by 6 bases, the J end by 0 bases, with 5 bases between. This CDR3 reads CASRDTNTGELFF. As DNA, the CDR3 is TGCGCCAGCAGAGACACGAACACCGGGGAGCTGTTTTTT.

This clonotype was picked up many times. V and J are TRBV20-1 and TRBJ2-7; 12 nucleotides match TRBD2. This CDR3 is built from 15 residues. Trimming at V came to 2 bases and at J to 2 bases, leaving 4 bases not matched to a gene. The germline V gene encodes CDR1 DFQATT and CDR2 SNEGSKA (reference sequence). The CDR3 spells CSARKRLAGAYEQYF. The CDR3 coding sequence is TGCAGTGCTAGAAAAAGACTAGCGGGAGCCTACGAGCAGTACTTC.

This clonotype has just a few counts. The chain couples TRBV25-1 to TRBJ2-5, with 7 bases identical to TRBD1. V dropped 1 base and J dropped 1; count of bases not matched to a gene: 3. Germline CDR1 MGHDK, CDR2 SYGVNS. The CDR3 runs 15 residues. The CDR3 DNA reads as TGTGCCAGCAGTGAATTGAGGGGGCTCCAAGAGACCCAGTACTTC. Residues: CASSELRGLQETQYF.

The sample holds many counts of this clonotype. The V and J genes are TRBV30 and TRBJ2-7; D ambiguous. The V gene's germline CDR1 is GTSNPN and CDR2 SVGIG (reference sequence). The CDR3 sequence is 14 residues long. With 3 bases removed from V and 1 base from J, the gap between germline ends came to 13 bases. The CDR3 DNA follows: TGTGCCTGGAGGACCCTAGACGGATCCTACGAGCAGTACTTC. This translates into CAWRTLDGSYEQYF.